Following are 19 T cell receptor beta chains from one sample sequenced in a study of blood T cells in healthy people across ages. The authors ran a second PCR of 7 to 11 cycles using a sample-barcoded 5' primer and a J-beta primer mix. TCRdb recomputed calls from the 5' RACE reads with MiXCR, one row per CDR3 protein. The table lists around 400,000 distinct CDR3 sequences, roughly half of them singletons. Specimen: blood. The receptors here all came from a man between 60 and 70 years old in good health.

The sample holds a few counts of this clonotype. Written as DNA, the CDR3 is TGTGCCAGCAGCCCCCCCGATAGCGGACAGTACCAAGAGACCCAGTACTTC. Protein sequence: CASSPPDSGQYQETQYF. The V gene is TRBV11-2, the J gene TRBJ2-5; D possibly matches TRBD1 or TRBD2 (6 bases each). In germline, CDR1 is SGHAT, CDR2 FQNNGV. V lost 5 bases and J 0 bases, leaving 19 bases between the germline ends. The CDR3 length is 17 residues. Using reference TRBV11-2 and TRBJ2-5 for the parts outside the CDR3, the full variable domain is EAGVAQSPRYKIIEKRQSVAFWCNPISGHATLYWYQQILGQGPKLLIQFQNNGVVDDSQLPKDRFSAERLKGVDSTLKIQPAKLEDSAVYLCASSPPDSGQYQETQYFGPGTRLLVL.

This clonotype was counted at least ten times. This chain uses TRBV29-1 with TRBJ2-3; 8 bases are a match to TRBD2. V gave up 4 bases and J gave up 0 bases; unmatched junction bases: 9. CDR3 length: 16 amino acids. Germline CDR1 SQVTM, CDR2 ANQGSEA. CDR3 residues: CSVVLGASGSTDTQYF. The CDR3 DNA sequence: TGCAGCGTTGTTCTGGGGGCTAGCGGGAGCACAGATACGCAGTATTTT.

There are a few counts of this clonotype. A much larger clone lies a single base off, so this may be a read error. The DNA of the CDR3 is TGTACCAGCAGCCTACGAAGCGGGAGGGCCCCCTACGAGCAGTACTTC. Protein: CTSSLRSGRAPYEQYF. The rearrangement uses TRBV7-2 and TRBJ2-4, with 10 bases identical to TRBD2. The J call could be wrong; TRBJ2-7 is a better fit for the DNA end. Germline CDR1 SGHTA, CDR2 FQGNSA. This CDR3 has 16 amino acids.

This clonotype was detected a few times. The rearrangement links TRBV24-1 to TRBJ2-7; the D gene is possibly TRBD1 (5 bases). The DNA end lines up better with TRBJ2-5; the J call may be wrong. Germline CDR1 is KGHDR and CDR2 is SFDVKD. This CDR3 comprises 12 residues. The CDR3 protein is CATSGAGETQYF. CDR3 nucleotides: TGTGCCACCAGTGGTGCAGGGGAGACCCAGTACTTC.

This clonotype is medium-sized by share. V is TRBV7-9 and J is TRBJ2-7; TRBD2 matches at 13 bases. Germline V gene sequence: CDR1 SEHNR, CDR2 FQNEAQ (reference sequence). The CDR3 totals 17 residues. After removal of 5 bases from V and 3 bases from J, the junction contained 10 bases not matched to a gene. The CDR3 spells CASSPGRLAGGHYEQYF. The CDR3 coding sequence is TGTGCCAGCAGCCCCGGCCGACTAGCGGGGGGCCACTACGAGCAGTACTTC.

The chain carries TRBV6-2 or TRBV6-3 and TRBJ2-5; possible D gene TRBD2, 5 bases. This CDR3 is built from 15 residues. The V and J ends lost 0 bases and 11 bases respectively, with 19 bases between them. Germline V gene data show CDR1 as MNHEY and CDR2 as SVGEGT. The CDR3 is CASSYSGFPRVEQYF. Here the CDR3 DNA reads TGTGCCAGCAGTTACTCGGGATTCCCGCGGGTGGAGCAGTACTTC.

This clonotype has more than one count but fewer than ten. This chain links TRBV20-1 with TRBJ2-5; 13 bases align to TRBD2. The CDR3 extends over 13 amino acids. Germline values: CDR1 DFQATT, CDR2 SNEGSKA (reference sequence). The CDR3 nucleotides are TGCGGTGGACTAGCGGGAGAAGGGGAGACCCAGTACTTC. Amino acids: CGGLAGEGETQYF.

This chain uses TRBV2 with TRBJ2-5; maybe TRBD2 (6 bases). This CDR3 has 15 residues. V was trimmed by 2 bases and J by 5 bases, leaving 15 bases between them. Germline V gene sequence: CDR1 SNHLY, CDR2 FYNNEI. CDR3 loop: CASSETGVPGETQYF. As DNA, the CDR3 is TGTGCCAGCAGTGAAACGGGGGTGCCAGGGGAGACCCAGTACTTC.

The chain joins TRBV7-2 to TRBJ2-7, with D uncertain. Trimming pared 1 base from V and 3 bases from J, leaving 16 bases between. Looked up from germline, CDR1 is SGHTA and CDR2 is FQGNSA. The length of the CDR3 is 16 residues. In DNA, the CDR3 is TGTGCCAGCAGCTTAGGGCCGGGTATAGGTGGCTACGAGCAGTACTTC. Encoded protein: CASSLGPGIGGYEQYF.

To note about this clonotype: The junction shows a germline mismatch at one end, possibly a read error. The chain combines TRBV20-1 with TRBJ2-7; 7 positions match TRBD2. Germline CDR1 is DFQATT and CDR2 is SNEGSKA (reference sequence). The CDR3 has 14 residues. Here the CDR3 reads CGARSGTTSYEQYF. The DNA for the CDR3 is TGCGGTGCTAGATCCGGGACTACGTCCTACGAGCAGTACTTC.

The V gene is TRBV24-1, the J gene TRBJ2-1, with D perhaps matching TRBD1 or TRBD2 (7 bases each). From germline, CDR1 is KGHDR and CDR2 SFDVKD. Deletions cut 9 bases from V and 1 base from J, with 15 bases between. The CDR3 runs 15 residues. CDR3 DNA sequence: TGTGCCACCGGTCAGGGGGGGACGTCCTACAATGAGCAGTTCTTC. Amino acid sequence: CATGQGGTSYNEQFF.

The chain has TRBV7-8 and TRBJ2-6; D remains unclear. The germline V gene has CDR1 SGHVS and CDR2 FQNEAQ. The V end lost 0 bases, the J end lost 2 bases, and 8 bases lay between the germline ends. CDR3 size: 16 residues. The CDR3 loop is CASSLASAPGANVLTF. In DNA form, the CDR3 reads TGTGCCAGCAGCTTAGCGTCAGCCCCTGGGGCCAACGTCCTGACTTTC.

This clonotype came up many times. V is TRBV7-2 and J is TRBJ2-1; the match to TRBD2 covers 12 bases. The germline V gene encodes CDR1 SGHTA and CDR2 FQGNSA. Trimming cost V 6 bases and J 7 bases; bases outside gene matches: 10. This CDR3 contains 16 residues. DNA of the CDR3: TGTGCCAGCAGACCCAGACTAGCGGGAGATCTAAATGAGCAGTTCTTC. This codes for CASRPRLAGDLNEQFF.

This clonotype has more than one count but fewer than ten. V is TRBV20-1 and J is TRBJ2-3; TRBD1 agrees at 7 bases. V lost 6 bases, J lost 3 bases, and 12 bases stayed unmatched. The CDR3 is made up of 15 amino acids. Germline CDR1 reads DFQATT; CDR2 reads SNEGSKA (reference sequence). This CDR3 is CSALTGKGSTDTQYF. CDR3 nucleotide sequence: TGCAGTGCCCTGACAGGGAAGGGTAGTACAGATACGCAGTATTTT.

The sample holds one count of this clonotype. One junction end disagrees with the germline gene, perhaps due to a read error. V is TRBV7-2 and J is TRBJ1-6; 7 bases align to TRBD1. Per germline, CDR1 SGHTA and CDR2 FQGNSA. The CDR3 contains 15 residues. The CDR3 nucleotides read TGTGCCAGCAGGTTAGACAGGGCAAGAGTTTCACCCCTCCACTTT. Its translation: CASRLDRARVSPLHF.

The rearrangement links TRBV5-1 to TRBJ2-5; TRBD2 is a possible D gene (5 bases). The ends were cut back, 7 bases at V and 3 bases at J, with 13 bases in the middle. CDR1 and CDR2 (germline): SGHRS, YFSETQ. The CDR3 runs 13 residues. The CDR3 protein is CASGRAPEETQYF. CDR3 sequence (DNA): TGCGCCAGCGGGCGGGCCCCCGAAGAGACCCAGTACTTC.

The chain links TRBV7-2 to TRBJ1-4, with D hard to call. The germline gives CDR1 SGHTA, CDR2 FQGNSA. V lost 1 base to trimming and J lost 5 bases, with 26 bases between them. This CDR3 contains 20 residues. CDR3 coding DNA: TGTGCCAGCAGCTTAGTAAATCGCGGACGATATAACCCCTCAAATGAAAAACTGTTTTTT. Residues: CASSLVNRGRYNPSNEKLFF.

This clonotype was counted a few times. In DNA form, the CDR3 reads TGTGCCAGTATCGATCCGGGACAGAAAAACATTCAGTACTTC. Protein sequence: CASIDPGQKNIQYF. The gene calls are TRBV19 and TRBJ2-4; TRBD1 matches 7 bases. V gave up 7 bases and J gave up 4 bases; unmatched junction bases: 7. The germline CDR1 and CDR2 sequences are LNHDA and SQIVND (reference sequence). This CDR3 spans 14 amino acids.

Regarding this clonotype: A much larger clonotype is one base distant, so this may be a read error. V usage is TRBV14 and J usage is TRBJ1-1, with D perhaps matching TRBD1 (6 bases). The CDR3 is 17 residues long. Germline-derived CDR1 and CDR2 are SGHDN and FVKESK. Trimming left V 4 bases short and J 1 base short, with 19 bases between. DNA of the CDR3: TGTGCCAGCAGCCTAGGGGGGGCCCCGAGGCCGAACACTGAAGCTTTCTTT. Protein: CASSLGGAPRPNTEAFF.